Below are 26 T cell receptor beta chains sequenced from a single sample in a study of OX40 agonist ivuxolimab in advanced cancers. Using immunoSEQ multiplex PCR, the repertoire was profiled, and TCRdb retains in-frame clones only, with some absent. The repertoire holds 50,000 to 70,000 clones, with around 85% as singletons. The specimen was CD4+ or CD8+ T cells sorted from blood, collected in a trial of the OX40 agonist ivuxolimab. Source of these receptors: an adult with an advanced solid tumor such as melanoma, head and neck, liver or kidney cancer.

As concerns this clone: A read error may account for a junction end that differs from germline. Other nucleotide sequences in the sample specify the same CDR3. The CDR3 here is CASTPFSPRETQYF. In nucleotides, the CDR3 is TGTGCCAGCACCCCTTTTTCCCCGCGGGAGACTCAGTACTTC. J is TRBJ2-5 and V is TRBV28; 7 nucleotides agree with TRBD2. The CDR3 spans 14 residues. Germline V gene sequence: CDR1 MDHEN, CDR2 SYDVKM.

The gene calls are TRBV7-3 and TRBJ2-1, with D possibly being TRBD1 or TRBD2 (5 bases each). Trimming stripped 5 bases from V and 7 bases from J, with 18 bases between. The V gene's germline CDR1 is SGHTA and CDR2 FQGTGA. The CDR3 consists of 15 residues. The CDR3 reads CASSPPGQGLNEQFF. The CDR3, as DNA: TGTGCCAGCAGCCCCCCGGGGCAGGGTTTGAATGAGCAGTTCTTC. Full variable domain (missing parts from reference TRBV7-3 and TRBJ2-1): GAGVSQTPSNKVTEKGKYVELRCDPISGHTALYWYRQSLGQGPEFLIYFQGTGAADDSGLPNDRFFAVRPEGSVSTLKIQRTERGDSAVYLCASSPPGQGLNEQFFGPGTRLTVL.

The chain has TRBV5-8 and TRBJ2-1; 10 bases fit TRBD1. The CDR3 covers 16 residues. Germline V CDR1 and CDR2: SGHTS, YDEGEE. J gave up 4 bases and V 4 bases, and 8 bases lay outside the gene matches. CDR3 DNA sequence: TGTGCCAGCAGCGCCCTAGGGACAGGGGTATACAATGAGCAGTTCTTC. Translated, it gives CASSALGTGVYNEQFF.

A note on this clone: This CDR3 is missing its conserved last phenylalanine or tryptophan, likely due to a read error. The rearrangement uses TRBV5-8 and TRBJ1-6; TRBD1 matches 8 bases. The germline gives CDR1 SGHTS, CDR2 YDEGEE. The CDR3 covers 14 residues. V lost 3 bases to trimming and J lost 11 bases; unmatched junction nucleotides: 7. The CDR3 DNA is TGTGCCAGCAGCTGGGGGACAGGAATTGCACCCCTCCACCTT. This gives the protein CASSWGTGIAPLHL.

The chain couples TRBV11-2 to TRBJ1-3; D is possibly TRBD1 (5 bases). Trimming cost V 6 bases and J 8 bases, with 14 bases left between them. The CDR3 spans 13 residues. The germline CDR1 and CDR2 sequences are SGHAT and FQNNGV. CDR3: CASSPGPRDTIYF. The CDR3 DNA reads TGTGCCAGCAGTCCGGGACCTCGGGACACCATATATTTT.

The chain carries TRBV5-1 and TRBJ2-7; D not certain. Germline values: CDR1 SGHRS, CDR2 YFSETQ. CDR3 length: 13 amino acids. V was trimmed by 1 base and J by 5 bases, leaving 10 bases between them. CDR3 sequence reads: CASSLTGLDEQYF. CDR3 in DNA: TGCGCCAGCAGCTTGACGGGTCTGGACGAGCAGTACTTC.

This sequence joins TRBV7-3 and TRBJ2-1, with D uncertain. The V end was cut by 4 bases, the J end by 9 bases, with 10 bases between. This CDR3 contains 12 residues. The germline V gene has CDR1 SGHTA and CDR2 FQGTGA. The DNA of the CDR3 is TGTGCCAGCAGCTACCCTCCGGGTGAGCAGTTCTTC. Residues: CASSYPPGEQFF.

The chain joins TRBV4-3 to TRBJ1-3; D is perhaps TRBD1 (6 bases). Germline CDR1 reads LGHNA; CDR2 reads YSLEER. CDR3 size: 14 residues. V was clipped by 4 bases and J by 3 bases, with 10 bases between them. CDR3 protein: CASSRGGRGNTIYF. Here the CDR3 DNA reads TGCGCCAGCAGCCGGGGGGGCCGTGGAAACACCATATATTTT.

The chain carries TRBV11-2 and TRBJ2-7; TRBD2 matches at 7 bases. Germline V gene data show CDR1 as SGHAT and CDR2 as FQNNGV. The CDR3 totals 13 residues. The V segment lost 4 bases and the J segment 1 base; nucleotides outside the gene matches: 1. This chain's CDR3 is CASSSGLSYEQYF. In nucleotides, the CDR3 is TGTGCCAGCAGCTCGGGACTATCCTACGAGCAGTACTTC.

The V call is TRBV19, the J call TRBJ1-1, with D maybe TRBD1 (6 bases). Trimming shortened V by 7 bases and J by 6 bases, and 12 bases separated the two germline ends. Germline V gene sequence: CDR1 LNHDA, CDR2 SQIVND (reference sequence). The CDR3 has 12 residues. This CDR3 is CASTSGGSEAFF. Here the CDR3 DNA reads TGTGCCAGTACATCGGGGGGCTCTGAAGCTTTCTTT.

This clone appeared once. The CDR3: CASRFFTGGAGGYTF. Written as DNA, the CDR3 is TGTGCCAGCAGATTCTTTACAGGGGGCGCAGGTGGCTACACCTTC. The chain carries TRBV27 and TRBJ1-2; TRBD1 matches 9 bases. Germline V gene sequence: CDR1 MNHEY, CDR2 SMNVEV (reference sequence). The CDR3 has 15 amino acids. V lost 6 bases and J lost 7; bases outside the gene matches: 12.

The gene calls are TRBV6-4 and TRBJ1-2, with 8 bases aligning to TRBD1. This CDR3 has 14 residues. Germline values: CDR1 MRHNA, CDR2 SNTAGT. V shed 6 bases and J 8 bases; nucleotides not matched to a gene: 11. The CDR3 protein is CASRPGGQAQGYTF. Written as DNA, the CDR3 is TGTGCCAGCAGGCCCGGGGGACAGGCCCAGGGCTACACCTTC.

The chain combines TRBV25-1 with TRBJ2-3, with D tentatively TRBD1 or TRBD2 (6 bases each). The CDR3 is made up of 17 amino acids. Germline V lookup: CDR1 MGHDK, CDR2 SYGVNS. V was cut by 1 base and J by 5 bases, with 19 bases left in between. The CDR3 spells CASSELLEWGAIDTQYF. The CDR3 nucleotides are TGTGCCAGCAGTGAATTATTAGAGTGGGGGGCTATAGATACGCAGTATTTT.

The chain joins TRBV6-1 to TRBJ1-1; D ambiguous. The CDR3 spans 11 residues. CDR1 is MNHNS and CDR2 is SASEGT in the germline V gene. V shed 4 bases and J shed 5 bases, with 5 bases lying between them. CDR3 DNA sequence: TGTGCCAGCAGTGTGTATACTGAAGCTTTCTTT. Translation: CASSVYTEAFF.

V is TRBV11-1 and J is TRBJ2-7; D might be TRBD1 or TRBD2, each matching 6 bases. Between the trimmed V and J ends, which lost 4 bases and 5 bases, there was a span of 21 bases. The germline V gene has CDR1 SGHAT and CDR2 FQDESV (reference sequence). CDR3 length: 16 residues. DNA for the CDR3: TGTGCCAGCAGCTCGACCGTAATTCGGGGGCTCCACGAGCAGTACTTC. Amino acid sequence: CASSSTVIRGLHEQYF.

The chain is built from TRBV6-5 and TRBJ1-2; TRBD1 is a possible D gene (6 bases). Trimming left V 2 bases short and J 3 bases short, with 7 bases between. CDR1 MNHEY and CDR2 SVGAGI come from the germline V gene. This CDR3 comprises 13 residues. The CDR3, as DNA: TGTGCCAGCAGTTACGACAGGTACTATGGCTACACCTTC. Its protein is CASSYDRYYGYTF.

The CDR3 here is CASSPGQGYNYGYTF. The CDR3 coding sequence is TGTGCCAGTAGTCCGGGACAGGGTTATAACTATGGCTACACCTTC. The chain uses TRBV19 and TRBJ1-2; TRBD1 agrees at 9 bases. The junction had 5 bases not matched to a gene; V was cut back by 5 bases and J by 1 base. The germline gives CDR1 LNHDA, CDR2 SQIVND (reference sequence). The CDR3 has 15 amino acids.

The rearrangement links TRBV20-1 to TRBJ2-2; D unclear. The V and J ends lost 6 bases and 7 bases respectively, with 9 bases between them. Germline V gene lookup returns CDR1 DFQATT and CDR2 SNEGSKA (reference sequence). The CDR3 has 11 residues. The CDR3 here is CSAPLNGELFF. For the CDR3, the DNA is TGCAGTGCCCCCCTGAACGGGGAGCTGTTTTTT.

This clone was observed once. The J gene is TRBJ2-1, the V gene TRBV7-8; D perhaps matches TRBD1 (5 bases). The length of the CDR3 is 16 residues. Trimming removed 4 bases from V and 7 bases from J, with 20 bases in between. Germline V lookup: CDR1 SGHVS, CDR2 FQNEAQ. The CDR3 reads CASSYSGAAKENEQFF. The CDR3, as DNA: TGTGCCAGCAGCTACAGTGGGGCGGCGAAGGAGAATGAGCAGTTCTTC. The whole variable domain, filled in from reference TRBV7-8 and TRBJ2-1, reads GAGVSQSPRYKVAKRGQDVALRCDPISGHVSLFWYQQALGQGPEFLTYFQNEAQLDKSGLPSDRFFAERPEGSVSTLKIQRTQQEDSAVYLCASSYSGAAKENEQFFGPGTRLTVL.

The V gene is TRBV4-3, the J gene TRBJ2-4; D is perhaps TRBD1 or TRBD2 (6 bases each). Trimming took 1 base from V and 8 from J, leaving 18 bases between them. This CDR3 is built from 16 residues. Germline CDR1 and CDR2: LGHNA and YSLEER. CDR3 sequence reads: CASSQGETGGSDIQYF. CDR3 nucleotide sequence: TGCGCCAGCAGCCAAGGGGAGACAGGAGGGTCGGACATTCAGTACTTC.

This chain's CDR3 is CASSQRLGSFYGYTF. CDR3 nucleotide sequence: TGTGCCAGCAGCCAACGATTAGGCAGCTTCTATGGCTACACCTTC. J is TRBJ1-2 and V is TRBV2; D remains unclear. Germline CDR1 is SNHLY and CDR2 is FYNNEI. V lost 6 bases and J lost 4, with 18 bases in between. The CDR3 contains 15 residues.

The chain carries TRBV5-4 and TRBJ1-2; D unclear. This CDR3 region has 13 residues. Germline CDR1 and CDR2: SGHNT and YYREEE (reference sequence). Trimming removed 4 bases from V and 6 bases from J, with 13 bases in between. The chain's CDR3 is CASSLSLLDGYTF. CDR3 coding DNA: TGTGCCAGCAGCCTTTCTCTCCTGGATGGCTACACCTTC.

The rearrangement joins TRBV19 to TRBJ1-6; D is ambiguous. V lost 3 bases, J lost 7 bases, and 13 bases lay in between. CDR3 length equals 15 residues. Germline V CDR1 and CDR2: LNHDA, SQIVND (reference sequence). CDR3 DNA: TGTGCCAGTAGTATGGGGTGGGAGATAAATTCACCCCTCCACTTT. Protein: CASSMGWEINSPLHF.

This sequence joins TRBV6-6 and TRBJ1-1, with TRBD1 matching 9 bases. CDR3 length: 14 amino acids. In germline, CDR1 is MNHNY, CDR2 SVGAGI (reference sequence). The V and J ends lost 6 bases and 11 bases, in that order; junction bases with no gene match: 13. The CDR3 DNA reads TGTGCCAGCAGCCCTGGACAGGGGCAAGTGTTGGCTTTCTTT. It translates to CASSPGQGQVLAFF.

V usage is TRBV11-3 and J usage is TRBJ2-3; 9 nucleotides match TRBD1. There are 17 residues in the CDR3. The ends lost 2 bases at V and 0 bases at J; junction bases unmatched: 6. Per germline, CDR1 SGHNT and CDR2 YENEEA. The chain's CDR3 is CASSLRGQGPSTDTQYF. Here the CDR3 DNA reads TGTGCCAGCAGCTTACGGGGACAGGGCCCTAGCACAGATACGCAGTATTTT.

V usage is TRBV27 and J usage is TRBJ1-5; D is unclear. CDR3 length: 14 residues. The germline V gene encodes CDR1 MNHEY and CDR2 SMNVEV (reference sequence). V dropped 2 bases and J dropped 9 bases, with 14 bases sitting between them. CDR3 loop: CASSLGRAVGPQHF. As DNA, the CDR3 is TGTGCCAGCAGTTTAGGCCGAGCGGTGGGGCCCCAGCATTTT.